The clone carrying this T cell receptor beta chain showed up many times. This sample was taken from a study of T-cell reconstitution after alpha-beta-depleted transplantation in children. Molecular barcoding with unique molecular identifiers was used for the TCRbeta library. One entry per CDR3 protein results from TCRdb running MiXCR on the PCR reads. Of a few hundred thousand distinct CDR3 sequences detected, about 9.6% appear once; the ten largest clones hold roughly 5.1%. The CDR3 consists of 13 residues. Losses at the gene ends were 4 bases for V and 8 bases for J; bases not matched to a gene: 5. Germline V gives CDR1 SGHTA, CDR2 FQGTGA.

The receptor was isolated from a human donor who donated a stem cell graft to a child with SCID. The chain carries TRBV7-3 and TRBJ2-1; 7 positions agree with TRBD1. The source material was PBMCs from the stem cell graft donor, sampled from the stem cell graft. CDR3: CASSSSGGYEQFF. CDR3 coding DNA: TGTGCCAGCAGCTCGTCAGGGGGTTATGAGCAGTTCTTC.